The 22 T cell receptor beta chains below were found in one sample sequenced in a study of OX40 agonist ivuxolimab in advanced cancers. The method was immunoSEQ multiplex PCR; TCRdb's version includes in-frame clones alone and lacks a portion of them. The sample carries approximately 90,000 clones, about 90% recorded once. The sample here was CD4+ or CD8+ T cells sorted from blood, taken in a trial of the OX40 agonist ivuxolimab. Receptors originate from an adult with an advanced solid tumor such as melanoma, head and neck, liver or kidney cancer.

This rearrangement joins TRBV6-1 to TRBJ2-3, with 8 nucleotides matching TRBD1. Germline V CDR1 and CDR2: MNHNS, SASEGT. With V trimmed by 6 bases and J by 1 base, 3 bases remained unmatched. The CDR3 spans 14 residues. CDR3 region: CASSGQGGTDTQYF. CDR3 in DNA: TGTGCCAGCAGCGGACAGGGCGGCACAGATACGCAGTATTTT.

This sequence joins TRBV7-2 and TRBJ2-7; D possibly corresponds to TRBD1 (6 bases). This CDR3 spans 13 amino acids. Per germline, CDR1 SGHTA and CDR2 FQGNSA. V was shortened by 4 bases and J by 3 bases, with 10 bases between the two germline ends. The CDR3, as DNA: TGTGCCAGCAGCTCCTCGGACAGCTACGAGCAGTACTTC. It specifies CASSSSDSYEQYF.

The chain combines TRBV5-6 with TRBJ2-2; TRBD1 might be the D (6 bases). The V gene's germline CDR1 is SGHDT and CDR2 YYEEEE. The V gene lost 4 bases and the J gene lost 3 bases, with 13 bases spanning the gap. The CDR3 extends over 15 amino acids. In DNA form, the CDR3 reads TGTGCCAGCAGCCTAGGACAGATATACACCGGGGAGCTGTTTTTT. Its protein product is CASSLGQIYTGELFF.

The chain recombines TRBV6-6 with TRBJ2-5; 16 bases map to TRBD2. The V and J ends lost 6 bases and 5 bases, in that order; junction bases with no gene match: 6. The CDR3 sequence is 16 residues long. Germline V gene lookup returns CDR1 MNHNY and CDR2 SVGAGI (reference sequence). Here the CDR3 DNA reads TGTGCCAGCAGCGGGGTGGGACTAGCGGGAGGGGAGACCCAGTACTTC. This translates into CASSGVGLAGGETQYF.

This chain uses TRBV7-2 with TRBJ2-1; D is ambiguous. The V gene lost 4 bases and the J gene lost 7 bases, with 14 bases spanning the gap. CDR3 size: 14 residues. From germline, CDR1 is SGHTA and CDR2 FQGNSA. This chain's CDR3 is CASSSFPSRNEQFF. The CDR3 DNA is TGTGCCAGCAGCTCATTCCCTTCCCGGAATGAGCAGTTCTTC.

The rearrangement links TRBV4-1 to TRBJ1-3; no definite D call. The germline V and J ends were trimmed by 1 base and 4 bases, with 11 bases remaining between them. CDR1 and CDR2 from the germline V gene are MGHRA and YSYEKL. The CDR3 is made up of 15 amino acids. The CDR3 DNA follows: TGCGCCAGCAGCCAAGGCTACAGTCCCGGAAACACCATATATTTT. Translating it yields CASSQGYSPGNTIYF.

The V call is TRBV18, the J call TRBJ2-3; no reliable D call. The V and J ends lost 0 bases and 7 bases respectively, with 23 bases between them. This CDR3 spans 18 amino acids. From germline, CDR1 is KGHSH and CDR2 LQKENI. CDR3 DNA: TGTGCCAGCTCACCACCGGTTGGTAGCACGGGCTTCGTAAATACGCAGTATTTT. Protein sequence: CASSPPVGSTGFVNTQYF.

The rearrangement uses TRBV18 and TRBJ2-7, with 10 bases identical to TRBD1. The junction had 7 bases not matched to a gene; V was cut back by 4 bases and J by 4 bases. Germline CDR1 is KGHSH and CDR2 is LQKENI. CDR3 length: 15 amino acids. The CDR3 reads CASSLWDRGWYEQYF. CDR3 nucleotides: TGTGCCAGCTCACTGTGGGACAGGGGATGGTACGAGCAGTACTTC.

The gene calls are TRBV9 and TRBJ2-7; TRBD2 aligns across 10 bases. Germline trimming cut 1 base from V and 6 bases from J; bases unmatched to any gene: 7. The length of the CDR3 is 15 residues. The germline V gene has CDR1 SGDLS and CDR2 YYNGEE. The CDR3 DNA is TGTGCCAGCAGCGTATCGCAGGCTAGCGGGAGCGAGCAGTACTTC. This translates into CASSVSQASGSEQYF.

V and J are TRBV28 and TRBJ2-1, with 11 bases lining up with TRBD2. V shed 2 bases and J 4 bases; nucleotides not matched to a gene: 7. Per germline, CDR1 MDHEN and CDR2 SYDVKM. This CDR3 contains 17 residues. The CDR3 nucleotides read TGTGCCAGCAGTTTACCGACTAGCGGGGCAAGATACAATGAGCAGTTCTTC. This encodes CASSLPTSGARYNEQFF.

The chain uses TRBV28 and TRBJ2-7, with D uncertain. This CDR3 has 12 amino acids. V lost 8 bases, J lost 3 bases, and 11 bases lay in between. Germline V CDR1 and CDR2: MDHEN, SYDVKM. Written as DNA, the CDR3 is TGTGCCAGCTCAATCTCCCGCTACGAGCAGTACTTC. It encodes CASSISRYEQYF.

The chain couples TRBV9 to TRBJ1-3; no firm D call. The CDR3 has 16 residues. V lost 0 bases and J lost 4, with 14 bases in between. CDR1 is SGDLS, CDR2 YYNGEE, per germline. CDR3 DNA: TGTGCCAGCAGCGTAGATATGAGGATAGCGGGAAACACCATATATTTT. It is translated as CASSVDMRIAGNTIYF.

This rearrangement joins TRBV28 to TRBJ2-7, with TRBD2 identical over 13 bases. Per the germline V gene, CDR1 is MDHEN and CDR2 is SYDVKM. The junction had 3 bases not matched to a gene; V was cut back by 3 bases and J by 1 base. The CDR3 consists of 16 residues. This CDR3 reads CASSLGLAGISYEQYF. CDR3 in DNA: TGTGCCAGCAGTTTGGGACTAGCGGGAATATCCTACGAGCAGTACTTC.

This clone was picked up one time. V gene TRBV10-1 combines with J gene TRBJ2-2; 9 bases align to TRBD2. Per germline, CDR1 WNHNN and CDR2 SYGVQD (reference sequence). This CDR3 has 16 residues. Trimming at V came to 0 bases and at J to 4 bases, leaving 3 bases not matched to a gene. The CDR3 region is CASSESVAGATGELFF. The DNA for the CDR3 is TGCGCCAGCAGTGAGTCGGTAGCGGGAGCCACCGGGGAGCTGTTTTTT.

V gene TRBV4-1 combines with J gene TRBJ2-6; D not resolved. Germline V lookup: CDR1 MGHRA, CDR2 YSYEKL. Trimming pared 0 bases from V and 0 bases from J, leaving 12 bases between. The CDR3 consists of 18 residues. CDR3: CASSQDQQLYSGANVLTF. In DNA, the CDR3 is TGCGCCAGCAGCCAAGATCAACAACTTTACTCTGGGGCCAACGTCCTGACTTTC.

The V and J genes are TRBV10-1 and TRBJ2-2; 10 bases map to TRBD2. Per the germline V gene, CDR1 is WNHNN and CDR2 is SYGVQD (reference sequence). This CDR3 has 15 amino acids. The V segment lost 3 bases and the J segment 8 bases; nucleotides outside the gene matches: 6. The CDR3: CASSDRTSGSGELFF. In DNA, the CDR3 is TGCGCCAGCAGTGACCGGACTAGCGGTTCGGGGGAGCTGTTTTTT.

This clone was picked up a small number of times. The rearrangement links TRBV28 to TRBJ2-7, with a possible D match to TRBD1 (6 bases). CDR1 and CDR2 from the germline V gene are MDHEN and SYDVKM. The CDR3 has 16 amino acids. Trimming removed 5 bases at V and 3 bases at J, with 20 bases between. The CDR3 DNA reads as TGTGCCAGCAGTCCCACCGGGACAAGAGGGTTCTACGAGCAGTACTTC. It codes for CASSPTGTRGFYEQYF.

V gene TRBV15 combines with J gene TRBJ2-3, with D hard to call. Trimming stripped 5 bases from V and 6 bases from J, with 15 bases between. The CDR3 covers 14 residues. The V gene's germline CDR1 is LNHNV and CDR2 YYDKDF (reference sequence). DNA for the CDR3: TGTGCCACCAGCGATTCCTTAGCAGCCGATACGCAGTATTTT. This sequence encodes CATSDSLAADTQYF.

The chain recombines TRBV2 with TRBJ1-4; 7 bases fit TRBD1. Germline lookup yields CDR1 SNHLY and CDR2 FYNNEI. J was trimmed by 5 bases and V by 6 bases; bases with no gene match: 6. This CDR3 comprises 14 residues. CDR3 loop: CASRQQGINEKLFF. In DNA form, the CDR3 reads TGTGCCAGCAGGCAACAGGGGATCAATGAAAAACTGTTTTTT.

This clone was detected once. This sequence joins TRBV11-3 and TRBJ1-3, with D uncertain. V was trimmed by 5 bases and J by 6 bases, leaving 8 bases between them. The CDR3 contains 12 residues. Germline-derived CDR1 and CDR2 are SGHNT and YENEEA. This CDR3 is CASSANLNTIYF. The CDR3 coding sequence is TGTGCCAGCAGCGCCAATCTAAACACCATATATTTT.

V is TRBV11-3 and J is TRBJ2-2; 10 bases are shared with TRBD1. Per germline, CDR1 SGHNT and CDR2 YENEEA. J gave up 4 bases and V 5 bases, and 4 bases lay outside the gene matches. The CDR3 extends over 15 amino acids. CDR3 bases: TGTGCCAGCAGCCCAGGACAGGGGGGCACCGGGGAGCTGTTTTTT. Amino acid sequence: CASSPGQGGTGELFF.

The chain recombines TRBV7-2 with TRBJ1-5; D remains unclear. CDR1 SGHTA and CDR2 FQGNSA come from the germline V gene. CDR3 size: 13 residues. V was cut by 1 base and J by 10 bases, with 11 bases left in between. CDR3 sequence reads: CASSLVVSDPQHF. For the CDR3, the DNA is TGTGCCAGCAGCTTAGTGGTGTCCGATCCCCAGCATTTT.